These 31 T cell receptor beta chains came from one sample sequenced in a study of T-cell reconstitution after alpha-beta-depleted transplantation in children. This sample's TCRbeta library carried unique molecular identifier barcodes. TCRdb called the PCR reads again in MiXCR, with one record for every CDR3 protein. The table shows more than 200,000 distinct CDR3 sequences, with approximately 17% occurring only once. This specimen consisted of PBMCs, mostly from graft donor cells, obtained 360 days after TCRalphabeta/CD19-depleted stem cell transplant. These receptors came from a male patient aged 2-15 years who had a stem cell transplant for acute lymphoblastic leukemia, so the T cells may come from the graft donor.

This rearrangement joins TRBV18 to TRBJ1-4; D call uncertain. This CDR3 comprises 15 residues. Per the germline V gene, CDR1 is KGHSH and CDR2 is LQKENI. The V end lost 3 bases, the J end lost 8 bases, and 16 bases lay between the germline ends. The CDR3 here is CASSPLPGVQEKLFF. Here the CDR3 DNA reads TGTGCCAGCTCACCCCTTCCGGGTGTCCAGGAAAAACTGTTTTTT.

This clonotype was found a few times. The chain joins TRBV27 to TRBJ2-7; TRBD1 is a possible D gene (5 bases). The V gene's germline CDR1 is MNHEY and CDR2 SMNVEV (reference sequence). V lost 4 bases to trimming and J lost 9 bases, with 16 bases between them. The CDR3 spans 13 residues. The CDR3 DNA sequence: TGTGCCAGCAGTTCACCTGACAGACTCGGGCAGTACTTC. It is translated as CASSSPDRLGQYF.

In this sample, this clonotype turned up a few times. The V gene is TRBV5-1, the J gene TRBJ1-2; TRBD1 matches 8 bases. The CDR3 is 17 amino acids. The J segment lost 8 bases and the V segment lost 4 bases, leaving 19 bases of the junction unmatched. Germline-derived CDR1 and CDR2 are SGHRS and YFSETQ. The CDR3: CASSLLTGADGWGGYTF. The DNA for the CDR3 is TGCGCCAGCAGCCTCCTGACAGGGGCCGATGGTTGGGGGGGCTACACCTTC.

The V gene is TRBV7-9, the J gene TRBJ1-6; D is ambiguous. The CDR3 totals 12 residues. Germline lookup yields CDR1 SEHNR and CDR2 FQNEAQ (reference sequence). Trimming removed 1 base from V and 8 bases from J, with 3 bases in between. The CDR3 reads CASSLVDSPLHF. The CDR3 DNA sequence: TGTGCCAGCAGCTTAGTAGATTCACCCCTCCACTTT.

This clonotype occurred a few times. The chain combines TRBV7-2 with TRBJ1-3; no firm D call. Trimming took off 5 bases at V and 8 bases at J, with 10 bases between the two ends. Per the germline V gene, CDR1 is SGHTA and CDR2 is FQGNSA. This CDR3 has 12 residues. The CDR3 here is CASSTQSYTIYF. The CDR3 nucleotides read TGTGCCAGCAGCACCCAGAGTTACACCATATATTTT.

This clonotype was recorded at least ten times. The gene calls are TRBV18 and TRBJ1-1; no clear D gene. Germline assignment: CDR1 KGHSH and CDR2 LQKENI. This CDR3 region has 13 residues. Trimming left V 5 bases short and J 4 bases short, with 11 bases between. The CDR3 is CASSEHSGTEAFF. In DNA form, the CDR3 reads TGTGCCAGCTCAGAGCACAGCGGCACTGAAGCTTTCTTT.

The V gene is TRBV24-1, the J gene TRBJ1-1; no reliable D call. Germline assignment: CDR1 KGHDR and CDR2 SFDVKD. This CDR3 is built from 12 residues. V was pared by 4 bases and J by 7 bases, with 9 bases between. The CDR3 DNA reads as TGTGCCACCAGTGACGGTGGACTTGAAGCTTTCTTT. It codes for CATSDGGLEAFF.

This clonotype was observed a few times. This chain links TRBV20-1 with TRBJ2-3; 9 bases are a match to TRBD2. With V trimmed by 5 bases and J by 4 bases, 10 bases remained unmatched. Germline V lookup: CDR1 DFQATT, CDR2 SNEGSKA (reference sequence). This CDR3 comprises 15 residues. The CDR3 DNA reads TGCAGTGCTCCCCGGACTAGCGCCCCTCCAGATACGCAGTATTTT. This gives the protein CSAPRTSAPPDTQYF.

The chain couples TRBV13 to TRBJ2-3; D is unresolved. The CDR3 is made up of 15 amino acids. Trimming took off 3 bases at V and 5 bases at J, with 15 bases between the two ends. Germline V gene lookup returns CDR1 PRHDT and CDR2 FYEKMQ (reference sequence). CDR3 loop: CASSFLLGSGDTQYF. In DNA form, the CDR3 reads TGTGCCAGCAGCTTTCTTCTTGGGTCTGGAGATACGCAGTATTTT.

CDR3 DNA sequence: TGTGCCAGCAGTTTATTTCCCAGGACAGGCACTGAAGCTTTCTTT. This encodes CASSLFPRTGTEAFF. The chain is built from TRBV27 and TRBJ1-1; 7 nucleotides agree with TRBD1. V was clipped by 1 base and J by 4 bases; unmatched bases: 6. Looked up from germline, CDR1 is MNHEY and CDR2 is SMNVEV (reference sequence). The length of the CDR3 is 15 residues.

This clonotype occurred a few times. The V and J genes are TRBV30 and TRBJ2-2; the D is unclear. The CDR3 has 12 amino acids. Per the germline V gene, CDR1 is GTSNPN and CDR2 is SVGIG (reference sequence). V dropped 7 bases and J dropped 5 bases, with 11 bases sitting between them. The CDR3 sequence: CAFSETTGELFF. The CDR3 DNA reads as TGTGCCTTCAGCGAGACGACCGGGGAGCTGTTTTTT.

The rearrangement uses TRBV3-1 and TRBJ2-3; D is uncertain. This CDR3 region has 15 residues. Germline assignment: CDR1 LGHDT and CDR2 YNNKEL (reference sequence). The V end was cut by 8 bases, the J end by 2 bases, with 17 bases between. As DNA, the CDR3 is TGTGCCAGCGAAGACGGACCGCTTAACACAGATACGCAGTATTTT. This codes for CASEDGPLNTDTQYF.

This clonotype was found a few times. CDR3 nucleotide sequence: TGCAGCGTCGGACAGGGGGCGGCCTACGAGCAGTACTTC. The encoded protein is CSVGQGAAYEQYF. The chain employs TRBV29-1 and TRBJ2-7, with TRBD1 matching 11 bases. J gave up 2 bases and V 6 bases, and 3 bases lay outside the gene matches. This CDR3 spans 13 amino acids. Germline values: CDR1 SQVTM, CDR2 ANQGSEA.

The chain joins TRBV6-2 or TRBV6-3 to TRBJ2-5; D call uncertain. The germline CDR1 and CDR2 sequences are MNHEY and SVGEGT. The V and J ends lost 3 bases and 4 bases respectively, with 9 bases between them. The CDR3 has 13 amino acids. The CDR3 region is CASSYLVRETQYF. The CDR3 nucleotides are TGTGCCAGCAGTTATTTGGTGAGAGAGACCCAGTACTTC.

The V gene is TRBV27, the J gene TRBJ2-1; a weak D match, TRBD1 (6 bases). The CDR3 length is 15 residues. CDR1 is MNHEY and CDR2 is SMNVEV in the germline V gene (reference sequence). V shed 5 bases and J shed 3 bases, with 14 bases lying between them. The CDR3 region is CASSEDRALYNEQFF. In nucleotides, the CDR3 is TGTGCCAGCAGTGAGGACAGAGCCCTCTACAATGAGCAGTTCTTC.

This clonotype was recorded a few times. The chain has TRBV9 and TRBJ1-2, with TRBD1 matching over 7 bases. The CDR3 spans 15 residues. V lost 0 bases, J lost 1 base, and 3 bases stayed unmatched. The germline V gene has CDR1 SGDLS and CDR2 YYNGEE. The CDR3, as DNA: TGTGCCAGCAGCGTAGAGACAGGGAGTAACTATGGCTACACCTTC. Translation: CASSVETGSNYGYTF.

This clonotype was counted ten times or more. The genes are TRBV6-4 and TRBJ2-2, with TRBD1 as a possible D gene (6 bases). This CDR3 is built from 13 residues. V shed 6 bases and J shed 4 bases, with 9 bases lying between them. Germline V lookup: CDR1 MRHNA, CDR2 SNTAGT. This CDR3 is CASRTGSTGELFF. In nucleotides, the CDR3 is TGTGCCAGCAGGACAGGTTCCACCGGGGAGCTGTTTTTT.

This clonotype was seen ten or more times. V gene TRBV5-1 combines with J gene TRBJ1-2; weak D call: TRBD1 (6 bases). Between the trimmed V and J ends, which lost 4 bases and 4 bases, there was a span of 23 bases. This CDR3 has 17 residues. Germline V gene data show CDR1 as SGHRS and CDR2 as YFSETQ. The CDR3 region is CASSNVQGLILTYGYTF. Here the CDR3 DNA reads TGCGCCAGCAGCAATGTTCAGGGGCTCATCCTGACCTATGGCTACACCTTC.

The chain carries TRBV6-2 or TRBV6-3 and TRBJ2-7; 9 bases are a match to TRBD1. J was trimmed by 6 bases and V by 5 bases; bases with no gene match: 8. The germline V gene has CDR1 MNHEY and CDR2 SVGEGT. This CDR3 contains 14 residues. DNA of the CDR3: TGTGCCAGCAGTCTACAGGGGGCGCTGGGCGAGCAGTACTTC. Translation: CASSLQGALGEQYF.

The chain's CDR3 is CASSWGIGAMPYNEQFF. The CDR3 region has the DNA TGTGCCAGCAGCTGGGGGATCGGGGCGATGCCCTACAATGAGCAGTTCTTC. V gene TRBV5-6 combines with J gene TRBJ2-1; D is possibly TRBD1 or TRBD2 (5 bases each). The CDR3 covers 17 residues. Between the trimmed V and J ends, which lost 3 bases and 2 bases, there was a span of 18 bases. CDR1 and CDR2 from the germline V gene are SGHDT and YYEEEE.

The chain links TRBV27 to TRBJ1-5, with D unresolved. V was shortened by 2 bases and J by 9 bases, with 11 bases between the two germline ends. Germline CDR1 MNHEY, CDR2 SMNVEV (reference sequence). The CDR3 sequence is 13 residues long. CDR3 nucleotide sequence: TGTGCCAGCAGTTTAAGTGGCCGGAGGCCCCAGCATTTT. It encodes CASSLSGRRPQHF.

This clonotype has just a few counts. The chain carries TRBV21-1 and TRBJ2-1; TRBD1, the D gene given by the table, was not confirmed from the DNA. TRBV21-1 is annotated as a pseudogene. This CDR3 comprises 17 residues. The CDR3 sequence is CASSKDLLGASYNEQFF. The CDR3 DNA is TGTGCCAGCAGCAAAGATCTTCTGGGGGCTTCCTACAATGAGCAGTTCTTC.

This clonotype was observed many times. This rearrangement joins TRBV20-1 to TRBJ2-7, with D possibly being TRBD1 (6 bases). Trimming took off 3 bases at V and 3 bases at J, with 15 bases between the two ends. This CDR3 spans 14 amino acids. Germline lookup yields CDR1 DFQATT and CDR2 SNEGSKA (reference sequence). The CDR3 DNA sequence: TGCAGTGCTAGCCCTGCACAGGGTATCTACGAGCAGTACTTC. Its protein is CSASPAQGIYEQYF.

This clonotype was seen a handful of times. The V and J genes are TRBV2 and TRBJ1-4; D is uncertain. Trimming stripped 1 base from V and 6 bases from J, with 9 bases between. The germline V gene has CDR1 SNHLY and CDR2 FYNNEI. The CDR3 has 14 residues. CDR3 sequence: CASSEGEVDEKLFF. The DNA for the CDR3 is TGTGCCAGCAGTGAAGGGGAGGTTGATGAAAAACTGTTTTTT.

There are a few counts of this clonotype. CDR3 in DNA: TGTGCCAGCAGCTCCGACAGTAGGTCCACAGATACGCAGTATTTT. Protein: CASSSDSRSTDTQYF. The V call is TRBV7-9, the J call TRBJ2-3; D perhaps matches TRBD1 (5 bases). The ends were cut back, 4 bases at V and 2 bases at J, with 13 bases in the middle. The CDR3 contains 15 residues. Germline CDR1 is SEHNR and CDR2 is FQNEAQ (reference sequence).

As DNA, the CDR3 is TGCAGTGCTAGGTTAGCGGGGGGCGATGAGACCCAGTACTTC. Translation: CSARLAGGDETQYF. This rearrangement joins TRBV20-1 to TRBJ2-5; 10 nucleotides match TRBD2. The germline gives CDR1 DFQATT, CDR2 SNEGSKA (reference sequence). V lost 3 bases and J lost 5; bases outside the gene matches: 6. The CDR3 spans 14 residues.

The sample holds a few counts of this clonotype. The chain joins TRBV20-1 to TRBJ2-2; 12 positions agree with TRBD2. After removal of 0 bases from V and 4 bases from J, the junction contained 0 bases not matched to a gene. Germline V gives CDR1 DFQATT, CDR2 SNEGSKA (reference sequence). The CDR3 is 15 residues long. CDR3 bases: TGCAGTGCTAGAGAACTAGCGGGGGGCACCGGGGAGCTGTTTTTT. Its translation: CSARELAGGTGELFF.

V is TRBV10-3 and J is TRBJ1-2; D remains ambiguous. CDR1 and CDR2 (germline): ENHRY, SYGVKD. The V end was cut by 4 bases, the J end by 1 base, with 13 bases between. This CDR3 region has 15 residues. The CDR3 loop reads CAISADPTVNYGYTF. The CDR3 nucleotides read TGTGCCATCAGTGCGGACCCAACGGTTAACTATGGCTACACCTTC.

This clonotype was observed a few times. A junction end diverges from the germline sequence, so it may reflect a read error. V usage is TRBV7-2 and J usage is TRBJ1-5; D is unresolved. This CDR3 comprises 17 residues. Looked up from germline, CDR1 is SGHTA and CDR2 is FQGNSA. CDR3: CASRLVGSRYSNQPQHF. As DNA, the CDR3 is TGTGCCAGCAGATTAGTAGGGTCGCGGTATAGCAATCAGCCCCAGCATTTT.

The CDR3 region has the DNA TGCAGTGCTAGGAGGCAGCGCACCACCCTGGGGGCTTTCTTT. This codes for CSARRQRTTLGAFF. This chain links TRBV20-1 with TRBJ1-1; unclear D gene. Trimming removed 3 bases at V and 11 bases at J, with 22 bases between. Germline CDR1 and CDR2: DFQATT and SNEGSKA (reference sequence). The CDR3 has 14 amino acids.

This clonotype was recorded at least ten times. The chain is built from TRBV14 and TRBJ2-7; either TRBD1 or TRBD2 may fit D (5 bases each). V lost 4 bases and J 6 bases, leaving 16 bases between the germline ends. The germline V gene has CDR1 SGHDN and CDR2 FVKESK. This CDR3 has 14 amino acids. The CDR3 coding sequence is TGTGCCAGCAGCCTTACTCGTCCTGGGGGCGAGCAGTACTTC. This codes for CASSLTRPGGEQYF. The full variable domain, completed using reference TRBV14 and TRBJ2-7, is EAGVTQFPSHSVIEKGQTVTLRCDPISGHDNLYWYRRVMGKEIKFLLHFVKESKQDESGMPNNRFLAERTGGTYSTLKVQPAELEDSGVYFCASSLTRPGGEQYFGPGTRLTVT.